This passage covers 17 T cell receptor beta chains from one sample sequenced in a study of quantifying T cell responses using KT2 cells. Overall study: TCR alpha and beta constant-region primers primed reverse transcription of RNA.

A single-stranded UMI oligo with SP2 sequence was ligated to cDNA 3' ends. The first PCR ran 4 to 5 cycles with an equimolar RC1.1 and RC1.2 beta primer mix. TCRdb ran MiXCR on the UMI-ligation and nested PCR reads and lists one entry per CDR3 protein. The data show tens of thousands of distinct CDR3 sequences, less than 7.5% seen once. Specimen: PBMCs spiked with cells of the T cell clone KT2. All receptors derive from a human donor.

The rearrangement joins TRBV2 to TRBJ2-5, with 7 bases matching TRBD1. Per germline, CDR1 SNHLY and CDR2 FYNNEI. J lost 7 bases, V lost 6 bases, and 8 bases had no gene match. The CDR3 length is 13 residues. The CDR3 is CASRGTVSGTQYF. For the CDR3, the DNA is TGTGCCAGCAGGGGGACAGTTTCCGGGACCCAGTACTTC.

This clonotype was counted ten times or more. The chain joins TRBV20-1 to TRBJ1-4; no reliable D call. V shed 0 bases and J shed 0 bases, with 8 bases lying between them. Germline-derived CDR1 and CDR2 are DFQATT and SNEGSKA (reference sequence). The CDR3 is 15 residues long. CDR3: CSARDPGATNEKLFF. The DNA for the CDR3 is TGCAGTGCTAGAGATCCGGGTGCAACTAATGAAAAACTGTTTTTT.

This clonotype was seen many times. The chain combines TRBV15 with TRBJ2-7; TRBD1 is a possible D gene (5 bases). V shed 1 base and J shed 3 bases, with 7 bases lying between them. Per the germline V gene, CDR1 is LNHNV and CDR2 is YYDKDF (reference sequence). This CDR3 has 13 amino acids. The CDR3 loop is CATSRVDSYEQYF. The CDR3 nucleotides read TGTGCCACCAGCAGAGTTGACAGCTACGAGCAGTACTTC.

The sample holds many counts of this clonotype. The chain carries TRBV7-2 and TRBJ1-6; 7 bases are a match to TRBD1. Germline CDR1 reads SGHTA; CDR2 reads FQGNSA. There are 17 residues in the CDR3. Trimming at V came to 5 bases and at J to 1 base, leaving 8 bases not matched to a gene. The CDR3 here is CASSQPGQISYNSPLHF. CDR3 nucleotides: TGTGCCAGCAGCCAACCGGGACAGATTTCCTATAATTCACCCCTCCACTTT. The full variable domain, with the rest looked up from reference TRBV7-2 and TRBJ1-6, is GAGVSQSPSNKVTEKGKDVELRCDPISGHTALYWYRQSLGQGLEFLIYFQGNSAPDKSGLPSDRFSAERTGGSVSTLTIQRTQQEDSAVYLCASSQPGQISYNSPLHFGNGTRLTVT.

This clonotype came up many times. This chain joins TRBV20-1 and TRBJ2-1; D not resolved. The CDR3 loop spans 12 amino acids. Between the trimmed V and J ends, which lost 1 base and 7 bases, there was a span of 8 bases. Germline V gene sequence: CDR1 DFQATT, CDR2 SNEGSKA (reference sequence). CDR3 nucleotides: TGCAGTGCTAGAGCTGACTCGAATGAGCAGTTCTTC. It specifies CSARADSNEQFF.

This clonotype occurred many times. The rearrangement links TRBV7-2 to TRBJ2-7, with TRBD2 matching over 9 bases. There are 14 residues in the CDR3. Germline trimming cut 5 bases from V and 3 bases from J; bases unmatched to any gene: 5. Germline assignment: CDR1 SGHTA and CDR2 FQGNSA. The CDR3 is CASSLSGGDYEQYF. The CDR3 region has the DNA TGTGCCAGCAGCCTTAGCGGGGGAGACTACGAGCAGTACTTC. Variable domain in full (rest from reference TRBV7-2 and TRBJ2-7): GAGVSQSPSNKVTEKGKDVELRCDPISGHTALYWYRQSLGQGLEFLIYFQGNSAPDKSGLPSDRFSAERTGGSVSTLTIQRTQQEDSAVYLCASSLSGGDYEQYFGPGTRLTVT.

The CDR3 is CASRPGWDREDYEQYF. The CDR3 DNA is TGTGCCAGTAGGCCGGGTTGGGACAGGGAGGATTACGAGCAGTACTTC. The chain uses TRBV19 and TRBJ2-7, with 9 bases identical to TRBD1. Germline assignment: CDR1 LNHDA and CDR2 SQIVND (reference sequence). The CDR3 has 16 amino acids. The V segment lost 6 bases and the J segment 4 bases; nucleotides outside the gene matches: 13. The full variable domain, its missing parts supplied by reference TRBV19 and TRBJ2-7, is DGGITQSPKYLFRKEGQNVTLSCEQNLNHDAMYWYRQDPGQGLRLIYYSQIVNDFQKGDIAEGYSVSREKKESFPLTVTSAQKNPTAFYLCASRPGWDREDYEQYFGPGTRLTVT.

The chain joins TRBV6-6 to TRBJ1-6, with D hard to call. V gave up 0 bases and J gave up 1 base, with 13 bases separating them. Germline V gives CDR1 MNHNY, CDR2 SVGAGI (reference sequence). This CDR3 is 18 amino acids long. The DNA of the CDR3 is TGTGCCAGCAGTTACTCGACTATAGCGGGATCCTATAATTCACCCCTCCACTTT. Translating it yields CASSYSTIAGSYNSPLHF.

V and J are TRBV14 and TRBJ2-1, with 11 nucleotides matching TRBD2. Trimming at V came to 1 base and at J to 3 bases, leaving 2 bases not matched to a gene. Germline assignment: CDR1 SGHDN and CDR2 FVKESK. CDR3 length: 16 residues. CDR3 region: CASSQGTSGYYNEQFF. In DNA form, the CDR3 reads TGTGCCAGCAGCCAAGGGACTAGCGGGTACTACAATGAGCAGTTCTTC. The entire variable domain, with the rest obtained from reference TRBV14 and TRBJ2-1, is as follows: EAGVTQFPSHSVIEKGQTVTLRCDPISGHDNLYWYRRVMGKEIKFLLHFVKESKQDESGMPNNRFLAERTGGTYSTLKVQPAELEDSGVYFCASSQGTSGYYNEQFFGPGTRLTVL.

The chain has TRBV7-6 and TRBJ2-3; tentative D call: TRBD2 (6 bases). Germline values: CDR1 SGHVS, CDR2 FNYEAQ. V was shortened by 5 bases and J by 6 bases, with 18 bases between the two germline ends. This CDR3 is 15 amino acids long. The CDR3 sequence: CASSRGSGEGDTQYF. The CDR3 bases are TGTGCCAGCAGCCGAGGGTCGGGGGAAGGGGATACGCAGTATTTT.

This clonotype has more than one count but fewer than ten. J is TRBJ2-5 and V is TRBV18; tentative D call: TRBD1 (6 bases). The CDR3 sequence is 13 residues long. The germline gives CDR1 KGHSH, CDR2 LQKENI. V gave up 4 bases and J gave up 1 base, with 7 bases separating them. CDR3 in amino acids: CASSRDTQETQYF. CDR3 coding DNA: TGTGCCAGCTCACGGGACACCCAAGAGACCCAGTACTTC. Supplemented by reference TRBV18 and TRBJ2-5, the full variable domain reads NAGVMQNPRHLVRRRGQEARLRCSPMKGHSHVYWYRQLPEEGLKFMVYLQKENIIDESGMPKERFSAEFPKEGPSILRIQQVVRGDSAAYFCASSRDTQETQYFGPGTRLLVL.

This clonotype showed up many times. The chain couples TRBV30 to TRBJ1-5, with 10 positions matching TRBD1. The V gene end was trimmed by 3 bases and the J gene end by 7 bases; junction bases not matched to a gene: 6. The CDR3 extends over 14 amino acids. The germline V gene encodes CDR1 GTSNPN and CDR2 SVGIG (reference sequence). The DNA of the CDR3 is TGTGCCTGGAGCTGGGACAGGGGCCGACAGCCCCAGCATTTT. Translation gives CAWSWDRGRQPQHF.

The chain carries TRBV7-8 and TRBJ2-3; D tentatively fits TRBD1 or TRBD2 (5 bases each). Trimming cost V 7 bases and J 6 bases, with 17 bases left between them. The CDR3 extends over 14 amino acids. In germline, CDR1 is SGHVS, CDR2 FQNEAQ. Here the CDR3 reads CASTPGPTPDTQYF. The CDR3 DNA reads as TGTGCCAGCACGCCGGGACCAACTCCGGATACGCAGTATTTT.

This clonotype appeared many times. This chain joins TRBV3-1 and TRBJ2-7; TRBD2 matches 10 bases. The CDR3 is 15 residues long. Germline-derived CDR1 and CDR2 are LGHDT and YNNKEL (reference sequence). Trimming removed 4 bases from V and 4 bases from J; junction bases left unmatched: 7. CDR3 coding DNA: TGTGCCAGCAGCCTTCGTCGAGCGGGGGGGTACGAGCAGTACTTC. Protein: CASSLRRAGGYEQYF.

The chain combines TRBV4-3 with TRBJ2-1; D perhaps matches TRBD1 (5 bases). Trimming removed 1 base from V and 4 bases from J, with 11 bases in between. The CDR3 extends over 15 amino acids. The germline V gene has CDR1 LGHNA and CDR2 YSLEER. This chain's CDR3 is CASSQVVTAYNEQFF. CDR3 DNA sequence: TGCGCCAGCAGCCAAGTGGTGACAGCTTACAATGAGCAGTTCTTC.

This clonotype was recorded many times. The chain carries TRBV20-1 and TRBJ1-1; 7 nucleotides agree with TRBD1. The CDR3 loop spans 11 amino acids. Germline lookup yields CDR1 DFQATT and CDR2 SNEGSKA (reference sequence). With V trimmed by 6 bases and J by 9 bases, 7 bases remained unmatched. The CDR3 nucleotides read TGCAGTGCAACCCGACAGGGTAAAGCTTTCTTT. Protein: CSATRQGKAFF.

This clonotype was counted between two and nine times. The chain has TRBV27 and TRBJ1-2; no reliable D call. The CDR3 sequence is 14 residues long. From germline, CDR1 is MNHEY and CDR2 SMNVEV (reference sequence). The V and J ends lost 7 bases and 2 bases respectively, with 14 bases between them. DNA of the CDR3: TGTGCCAGCATGAGTGTGGGTCGGAACTATGGCTACACCTTC. Its translation is CASMSVGRNYGYTF.